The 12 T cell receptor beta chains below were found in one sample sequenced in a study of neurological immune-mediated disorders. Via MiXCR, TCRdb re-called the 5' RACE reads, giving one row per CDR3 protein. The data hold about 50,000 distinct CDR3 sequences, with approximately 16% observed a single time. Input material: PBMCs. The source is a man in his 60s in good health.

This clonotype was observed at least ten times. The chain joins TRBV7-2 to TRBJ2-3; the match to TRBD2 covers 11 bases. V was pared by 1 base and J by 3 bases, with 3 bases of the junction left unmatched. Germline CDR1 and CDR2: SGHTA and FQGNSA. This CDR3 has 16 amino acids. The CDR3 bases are TGTGCCAGCAGCTTAGGGCTAGCGGGAGGAACAGATACGCAGTATTTT. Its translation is CASSLGLAGGTDTQYF.

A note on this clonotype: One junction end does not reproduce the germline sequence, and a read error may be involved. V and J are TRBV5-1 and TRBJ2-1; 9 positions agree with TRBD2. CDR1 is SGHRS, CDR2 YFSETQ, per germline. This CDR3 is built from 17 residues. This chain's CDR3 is CDSSVAPTSGAYNERFF. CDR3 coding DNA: TGCGACAGCAGCGTCGCGCCGACTAGCGGAGCGTACAATGAGCGGTTCTTC.

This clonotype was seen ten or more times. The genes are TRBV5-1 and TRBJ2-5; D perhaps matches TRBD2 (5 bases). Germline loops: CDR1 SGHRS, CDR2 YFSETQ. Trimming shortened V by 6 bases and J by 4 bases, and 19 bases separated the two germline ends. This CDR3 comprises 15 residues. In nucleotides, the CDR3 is TGCGCCAGCACCCGGACGGCTCTCGAGGGAGAGACCCAGTACTTC. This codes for CASTRTALEGETQYF. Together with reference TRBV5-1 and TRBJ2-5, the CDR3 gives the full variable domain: KAGVTQTPRYLIKTRGQQVTLSCSPISGHRSVSWYQQTPGQGLQFLFEYFSETQRNKGNFPGRFSGRQFSNSRSEMNVSTLELGDSALYLCASTRTALEGETQYFGPGTRLLVL.

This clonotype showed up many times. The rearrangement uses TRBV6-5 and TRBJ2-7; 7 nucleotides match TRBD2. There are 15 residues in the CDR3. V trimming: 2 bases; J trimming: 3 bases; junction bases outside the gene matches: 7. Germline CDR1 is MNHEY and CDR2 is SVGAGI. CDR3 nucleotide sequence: TGTGCCAGCAGTTACCTGGCGGGGAGGGGCTACGAGCAGTACTTC. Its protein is CASSYLAGRGYEQYF.

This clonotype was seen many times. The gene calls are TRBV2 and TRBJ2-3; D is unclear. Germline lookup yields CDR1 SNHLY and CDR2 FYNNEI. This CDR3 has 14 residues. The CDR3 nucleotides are TGTGGCAACCTAGGGCTTCTCAACACAGATACGCAGTATTTT. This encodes CGNLGLLNTDTQYF.

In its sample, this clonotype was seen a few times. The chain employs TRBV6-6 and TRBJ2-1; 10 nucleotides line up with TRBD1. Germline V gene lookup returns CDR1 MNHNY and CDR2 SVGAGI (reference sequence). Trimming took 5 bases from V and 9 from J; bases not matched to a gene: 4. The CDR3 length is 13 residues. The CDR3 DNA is TGTGCCAGCAGTGTCGACAGGGGGCTTGAGCAGTTCTTC. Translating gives CASSVDRGLEQFF.

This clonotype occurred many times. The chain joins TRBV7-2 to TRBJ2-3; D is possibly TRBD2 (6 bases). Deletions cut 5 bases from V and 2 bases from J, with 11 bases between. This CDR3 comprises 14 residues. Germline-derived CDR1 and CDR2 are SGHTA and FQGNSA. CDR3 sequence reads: CASSAGLPTDTQYF. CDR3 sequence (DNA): TGTGCCAGCAGCGCGGGACTTCCCACAGATACGCAGTATTTT.

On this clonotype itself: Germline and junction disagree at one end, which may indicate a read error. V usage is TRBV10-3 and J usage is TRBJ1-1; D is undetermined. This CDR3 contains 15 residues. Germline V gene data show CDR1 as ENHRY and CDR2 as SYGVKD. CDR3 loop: CAISESVSPNTEAIF. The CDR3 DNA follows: TGTGCCATCAGCGAGTCTGTCAGCCCGAACACTGAAGCTATCTTT.

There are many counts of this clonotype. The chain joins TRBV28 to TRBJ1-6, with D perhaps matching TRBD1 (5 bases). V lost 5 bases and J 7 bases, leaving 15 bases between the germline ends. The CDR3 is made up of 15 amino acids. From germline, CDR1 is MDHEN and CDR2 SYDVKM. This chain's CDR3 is CASSPQQGGNSPLHF. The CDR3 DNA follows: TGTGCCAGCAGTCCCCAGCAGGGAGGGAATTCACCCCTCCACTTT.

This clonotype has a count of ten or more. The CDR3 bases are TGTGCCAGCAGCCGTGCGGCAGCGGCACAAGAGACCCAGTACTTC. The encoded protein is CASSRAAAAQETQYF. The rearrangement uses TRBV3-1 and TRBJ2-5, with D perhaps matching TRBD2 (5 bases). Germline V CDR1 and CDR2: LGHDT, YNNKEL (reference sequence). CDR3 length equals 15 residues. V dropped 4 bases and J dropped 2 bases, with 14 bases sitting between them.

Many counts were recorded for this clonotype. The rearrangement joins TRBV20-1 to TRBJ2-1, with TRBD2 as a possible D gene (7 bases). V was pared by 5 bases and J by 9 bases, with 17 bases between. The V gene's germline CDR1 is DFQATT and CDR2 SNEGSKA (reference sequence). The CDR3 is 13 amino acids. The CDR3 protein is CSALPWGGGEQFF. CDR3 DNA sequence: TGCAGTGCTCTCCCCTGGGGAGGGGGTGAGCAGTTCTTC.

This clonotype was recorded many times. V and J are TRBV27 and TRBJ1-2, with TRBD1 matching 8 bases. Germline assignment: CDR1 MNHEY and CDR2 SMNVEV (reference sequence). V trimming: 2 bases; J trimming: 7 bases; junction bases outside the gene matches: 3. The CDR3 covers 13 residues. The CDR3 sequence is CASSLAGGIGYTF. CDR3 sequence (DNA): TGTGCCAGCAGTTTAGCAGGGGGCATTGGCTACACCTTC.